The source of this T cell receptor beta chain is a study of PD-1 blockade in classical Hodgkin lymphoma. Data came from immunoSEQ multiplex PCR; TCRdb stores just in-frame clones and leaves some out. The sample lists over 7,000 clones; more than 70% were seen once. Trimming shortened V by 6 bases and J by 2 bases, and 14 bases separated the two germline ends. The CDR3 consists of 16 residues. Germline V gene lookup returns CDR1 SGHVS and CDR2 FQNEAQ. Only a few counts were recorded for this clone. The patients all showed relapse after autologous stem cell transplantation, while their brentuximab vedotin exposure varied. Magnetic negative selection was used to purify CD4+ T cells from thawed PBMCs.

This TCR was sampled from a human donor with classical Hodgkin lymphoma. The sample consisted of CD4+ T cells from blood, taken at baseline. The V call is TRBV7-8, the J call TRBJ2-6; D is perhaps TRBD1 (6 bases). CDR3 loop: CASSYTGRTGANVLTF. CDR3 in DNA: TGTGCCAGCAGTTACACAGGGAGAACTGGGGCCAACGTCCTGACTTTC.